One sample yielded the 10 T cell receptor beta chains listed below, sequenced in a study of Ad26.COV2.S vaccination and SARS-CoV-2 variants (dated by TCRdb to 2020 to 2022). According to the study, the label for this sample's treatment or condition signals: some 19 received Ad26.COV2.S at low or high dose, single or two shots; 5 received placebo; per-sample allocation not given. Repertoires of vaccine and placebo recipients were sequenced from samples collected on day 63 after the first injection. The library relied on the immunoSEQ multiplex PCR assay. TCRdb mirrors the immuneACCESS table, restricted to in-frame sequences. Some clones are absent from its copies; in checked studies, under half trace to an unresolved V gene, and the reason for the others is unknown. Across this sample there are under 550,000 clones, with roughly 90% seen only once. The leading ten clones occupy 3.5% to 4% of the sample.

The sample here was peripheral blood, taken in a trial of Ad26.COV2.S vaccine versus placebo. Receptors were obtained from a person between 18 and 65 years old who received the Ad26.COV2.S COVID-19 vaccine or a placebo.

The chain has TRBV28 and TRBJ2-7, with a possible D match to TRBD1 (5 bases). The CDR3 runs 12 residues. CDR1 and CDR2 (germline): MDHEN, SYDVKM. Trimming shortened V by 5 bases and J by 3 bases, and 8 bases separated the two germline ends. CDR3 sequence: CASSKRGYEQYF. CDR3 nucleotides: TGTGCCAGCAGTAAAAGGGGCTACGAGCAGTACTTC.

This clone is medium-sized within its sample. V and J are TRBV10-3 and TRBJ2-3; D not resolved. Germline loops: CDR1 ENHRY, CDR2 SYGVKD. CDR3 length: 13 amino acids. V was trimmed by 5 bases and J by 5 bases, leaving 11 bases between them. CDR3: CAISIGVEDTQYF. CDR3 DNA: TGTGCCATCAGTATTGGGGTAGAAGATACGCAGTATTTT.

J is TRBJ2-3 and V is TRBV4-1, with a weak D call TRBD2 (6 bases). CDR1 and CDR2 (germline): MGHRA, YSYEKL. V dropped 2 bases and J dropped 5 bases, with 11 bases sitting between them. CDR3 size: 14 residues. The CDR3 bases are TGCGCCAGCAGCCAAAGACTAGGTGGAGATACGCAGTATTTT. Its protein is CASSQRLGGDTQYF.

V is TRBV7-5 and J is TRBJ2-6; the listed D gene, TRBD1, was not tested against the DNA. TRBV7-5 is recorded as a pseudogene. This CDR3 contains 16 residues. DNA for the CDR3: TGTGTCAGAAGCTTAACAGGAAGCTCTGGGGCCAACGTCCTGACTTTC. Encoded protein: CVRSLTGSSGANVLTF.

This rearrangement joins TRBV24-1 to TRBJ2-5; 9 bases fit TRBD1. The CDR3 spans 14 residues. CDR1 and CDR2 (germline): KGHDR, SFDVKD. Germline trimming cut 4 bases from V and 4 bases from J; bases unmatched to any gene: 3. CDR3 bases: TGTGCCACCAGTGAAACAGGGGGCATAGAGACCCAGTACTTC. This gives the protein CATSETGGIETQYF.

The CDR3 DNA reads as TGTGCCAGCAGCCCAATCCAGGCCACCGGGGAGCTGTTTTTT. It codes for CASSPIQATGELFF. This rearrangement joins TRBV3-1 (or the pseudogene TRBV3-2) to TRBJ2-2; no clear D gene. CDR1 is LGHDT and CDR2 is YNNKEL in the germline V gene (reference sequence). This CDR3 spans 14 amino acids. The V gene lost 4 bases and the J gene lost 4 bases, with 10 bases spanning the gap.

V and J are TRBV28 and TRBJ2-3; 7 bases line up with TRBD1. J gave up 3 bases and V 5 bases, and 5 bases lay outside the gene matches. The CDR3 extends over 14 amino acids. In germline, CDR1 is MDHEN, CDR2 SYDVKM. The CDR3 DNA is TGTGCCAGCAGTCTAGAGGGGGCGACAGATACGCAGTATTTT. Amino acids: CASSLEGATDTQYF.

This sequence joins TRBV24-1 and TRBJ1-2, with 7 bases fitting TRBD1. The V gene end was trimmed by 9 bases and the J gene end by 3 bases; junction bases not matched to a gene: 3. From germline, CDR1 is KGHDR and CDR2 SFDVKD. The CDR3 has 12 amino acids. The CDR3 protein is CATFQGDYGYTF. The CDR3 DNA reads TGTGCCACCTTCCAGGGGGACTATGGCTACACCTTC.

This chain connects TRBV6-1 to TRBJ1-1; 7 bases agree with TRBD1. Germline lookup yields CDR1 MNHNS and CDR2 SASEGT. The V segment lost 0 bases and the J segment 0 bases; nucleotides outside the gene matches: 16. This CDR3 spans 20 amino acids. CDR3 region: CASSEASWWETGYLNTEAFF. CDR3 coding DNA: TGTGCCAGCAGTGAAGCGTCTTGGTGGGAGACAGGGTACCTGAACACTGAAGCTTTCTTT.

The V and J genes are TRBV30 and TRBJ2-3; 7 bases map to TRBD1. The CDR3 contains 14 residues. J was trimmed by 6 bases and V by 4 bases; bases with no gene match: 10. Germline CDR1 is GTSNPN and CDR2 is SVGIG (reference sequence). The CDR3 nucleotides read TGTGCCTGGAAGGTAGGGGGCCCGTGGGATACGCAGTATTTT. Translation gives CAWKVGGPWDTQYF.